This T cell receptor (beta chain) is from a study of metastatic and nonmetastatic thyroid tumors. Across the study: Repertoires from blood and tumor or nodule tissue of malignant and benign thyroid patients were compared.

Prior to thyroid surgery, none of the patients had received any treatment. Broader study findings: In both blood and tumor samples, TCR beta diversity was reported significantly higher for malignant than benign nodules.

About this clone: The antigen remains unidentified.

As originally analysed: Across clinicopathological groups, CDR3 differences served as the basis for building a distant-metastasis classifier for papillary thyroid cancer. From the PCR reads, TCRdb re-called clones with MiXCR. These V and J calls originate from TCRdb's pipeline instead of the authors' own analysis. The repertoire has about 17,000 clones, approximately 27% of them found once; the top ten carry around 15%. The CDR3 has 18 residues. The junction had 19 bases not matched to a gene; V was cut back by 5 bases and J by 4 bases. In germline, CDR1 is LNHDA, CDR2 SQIVND (reference sequence). The sequencing sample was made of tumor tissue. This TCR was sampled from a female donor with papillary thyroid cancer or a benign thyroid nodule (not recorded which). Some clones in this sample may be carry-over from other donors' samples. The chain couples TRBV19 to TRBJ1-1; 7 bases map to TRBD1. The CDR3 bases are TGTGCCAGTAGTCCCTCCAGACAGGGAGCCCTTTTTGGCACTGAAGCTTTCTTT. Encoded protein: CASSPSRQGALFGTEAFF.